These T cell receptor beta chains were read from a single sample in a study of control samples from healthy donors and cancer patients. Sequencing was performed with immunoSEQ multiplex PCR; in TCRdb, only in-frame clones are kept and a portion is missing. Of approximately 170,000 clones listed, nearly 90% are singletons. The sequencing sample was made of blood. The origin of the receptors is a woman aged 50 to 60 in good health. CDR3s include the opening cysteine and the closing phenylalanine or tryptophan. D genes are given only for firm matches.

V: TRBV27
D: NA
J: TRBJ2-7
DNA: TGTGCCAGCATCGGGGTTACCACCTACGAGCAGTACTTC
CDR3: CASIGVTTYEQYF

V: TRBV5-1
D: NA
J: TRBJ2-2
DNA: TGCGCCAGCAGCTTTGGAGGGATGAACACCGGGGAGCTGTTTTTT
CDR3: CASSFGGMNTGELFF

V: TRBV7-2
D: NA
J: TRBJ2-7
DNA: TGTGCCAGCAGCAAAACTCTCTACGAGCAGTACTTC
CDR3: CASSKTLYEQYF

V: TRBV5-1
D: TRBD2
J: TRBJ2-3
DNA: TGCGCCAGCAGCTTGGCTAGCGGGGGGAATACGCAGTATTTT
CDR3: CASSLASGGNTQYF

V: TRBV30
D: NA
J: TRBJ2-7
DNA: TGTGCCTGGAGGTTGGTGGGGGCCAGGAACGAGCAGTACTTC
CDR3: CAWRLVGARNEQYF

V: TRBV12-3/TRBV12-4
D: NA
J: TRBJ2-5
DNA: TGTGCCAGCAGACCAGGGGTCCAAGAGACCCAGTACTTC
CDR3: CASRPGVQETQYF

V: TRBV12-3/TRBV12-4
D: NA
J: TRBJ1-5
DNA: TGTGCCAGCAGTCCCTCCCCTGGGCAGCCCCAGCATTTT
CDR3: CASSPSPGQPQHF

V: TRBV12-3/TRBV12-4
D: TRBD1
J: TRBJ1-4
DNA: TGTGCCAGCACCAGGGACAGTAATGAAAAACTGTTTTTT
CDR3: CASTRDSNEKLFF

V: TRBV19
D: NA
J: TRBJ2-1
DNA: TGTGCCAGTAGTATTGGAAACAGGGCTGGTGAGCAGTTCTTC
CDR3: CASSIGNRAGEQFF

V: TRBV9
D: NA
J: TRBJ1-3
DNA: TGTGCCAGCAGCTCTACACAAGGACGTGGGAACACCATATATTTT
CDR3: CASSSTQGRGNTIYF